What follows describes a single TCR beta chain. CDR3 size: 15 residues. With V trimmed by 0 bases and J by 5 bases, 3 bases remained unmatched. The germline V gene has CDR1 SGHTS and CDR2 YDEGEE. The sample belongs to a study of blood T cell repertoires in COVID-19. The protocol was immunoSEQ multiplex PCR, while the TCRdb copy is restricted to in-frame clones and leaves out a portion. The table has about 120,000 clones, more than 70% seen once. The sequenced sample was peripheral blood. This TCR derives from a man aged 55 to 70 with acute or convalescent COVID-19. This rearrangement joins TRBV5-8 to TRBJ2-2, with TRBD2 identical over 8 bases. As DNA, the CDR3 is TGTGCCAGCAGCTTGGAGCTAGCGGGTACCGGGGAGCTGTTTTTT. This sequence encodes CASSLELAGTGELFF.